The present T cell receptor (beta chain) was sequenced within a study of Ad26.COV2.S vaccination and SARS-CoV-2 variants. This clone has just one count. The antigen remains unidentified. General study results and limits: Vaccine and placebo groups showed comparable non-spike TCR breadth. Post-vaccination breadth of spike-specific CD8+ and CD4+ T cell responses was reportedly substantial. The TCR breadth and depth analyses may have understated or missed part of the total T cell responses. Recipients given vaccine exceeded placebo recipients in spike-specific TCR breadth.

The ends lost 1 base at V and 5 bases at J; junction bases unmatched: 5. This CDR3 contains 15 residues. Per germline, CDR1 MGHRA and CDR2 YSYEKL. Produced via immunoSEQ multiplex PCR; TCRdb's table is partial and in-frame only. The sample has about 180,000 clones, 87% seen once; the top ten hold 5% to 7%. The V call is TRBV4-1, the J call TRBJ2-7; 10 bases agree with TRBD2. The receptor was isolated from a human donor who had recovered from COVID-19. The sample here was peripheral blood, taken after recovery from COVID-19. CDR3 nucleotides: TGCGCCAGCAGCCAAGTAGAAGCGGGGGGGCACGAGCAGTACTTC. Its protein product is CASSQVEAGGHEQYF.